The clone carrying this TCR beta chain was counted ten times or more. Its antigen is currently unknown. The data are from a study of CD8 T cells in ankylosing spondylitis. Notes on the study in general: Those disease-linked clones were CD8+; they were also relatively rare in peripheral blood. Reported data indicate significant enrichment of disease-linked clones within matched ankylosing spondylitis synovial fluid. One TCR beta motif, made up of roughly 8 highly homologous variants, appeared characteristic of ankylosing spondylitis blood.

CDR3 length: 15 amino acids. Libraries of TCR beta came from quantitative 5'-RACE with molecular barcodes. TCRdb analysed the 5' RACE reads with MiXCR anew, one entry per CDR3 protein. The repertoire holds fewer than 550,000 distinct CDR3 sequences, with approximately 5.3% as singletons. This chain joins TRBV21-1 and TRBJ1-2. TRBV21-1 is noted as a pseudogene. This TCR derives from a male donor with ankylosing spondylitis. The sequenced sample consisted of blood, either unsorted or a sorted T cell fraction (not recorded which). This chain's CDR3 is CASSKAGKGGHGYTF. CDR3 coding DNA: TGTGCCAGCAGCAAAGCGGGCAAAGGAGGGCATGGCTACACCTTC.